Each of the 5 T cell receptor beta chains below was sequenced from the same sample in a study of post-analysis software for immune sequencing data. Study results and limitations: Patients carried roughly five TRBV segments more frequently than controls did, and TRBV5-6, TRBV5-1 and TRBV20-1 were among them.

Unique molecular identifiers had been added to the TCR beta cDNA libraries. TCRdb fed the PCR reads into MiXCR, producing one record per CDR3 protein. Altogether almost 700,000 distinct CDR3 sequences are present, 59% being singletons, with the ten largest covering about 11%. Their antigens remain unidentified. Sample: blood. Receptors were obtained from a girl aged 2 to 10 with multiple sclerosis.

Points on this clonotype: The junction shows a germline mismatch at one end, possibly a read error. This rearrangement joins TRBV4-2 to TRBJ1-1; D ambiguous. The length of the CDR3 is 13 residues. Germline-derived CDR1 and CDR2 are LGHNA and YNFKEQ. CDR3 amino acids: CVSSQPTHTEAFF. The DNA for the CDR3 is TGTGTCAGCAGCCAACCGACTCACACTGAAGCTTTCTTT.

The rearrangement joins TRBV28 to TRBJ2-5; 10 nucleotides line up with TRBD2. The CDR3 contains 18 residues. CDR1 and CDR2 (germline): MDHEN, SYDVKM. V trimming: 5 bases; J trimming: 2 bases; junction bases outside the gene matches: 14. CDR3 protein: CASSVPRTSGKSQETQYF. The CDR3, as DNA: TGTGCCAGCAGTGTGCCCCGGACTAGCGGCAAATCTCAAGAGACCCAGTACTTC.

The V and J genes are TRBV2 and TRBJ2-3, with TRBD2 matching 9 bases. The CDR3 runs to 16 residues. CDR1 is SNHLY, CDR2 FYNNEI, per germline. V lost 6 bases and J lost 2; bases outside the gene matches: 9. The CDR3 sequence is CASSERGVYHTDTQYF. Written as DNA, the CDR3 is TGTGCCAGCAGCGAGCGGGGGGTTTATCACACAGATACGCAGTATTTT.

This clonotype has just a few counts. CDR3 residues: CSARPGLGIGEQFF. In DNA, the CDR3 is TGCAGTGCTAGACCCGGACTAGGTATCGGTGAGCAGTTCTTC. The chain carries TRBV20-1 and TRBJ2-1; 7 positions match TRBD2. V shed 2 bases, J shed 9 bases, and the junction held 10 bases outside the gene matches. This CDR3 is built from 14 residues. Germline CDR1 is DFQATT and CDR2 is SNEGSKA (reference sequence).

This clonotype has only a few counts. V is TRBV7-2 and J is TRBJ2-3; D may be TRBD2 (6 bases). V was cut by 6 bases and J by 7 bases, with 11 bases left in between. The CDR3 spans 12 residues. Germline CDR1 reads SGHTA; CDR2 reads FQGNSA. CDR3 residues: CASSWTTYTQYF. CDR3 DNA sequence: TGTGCCAGCAGTTGGACTACATATACGCAGTATTTT. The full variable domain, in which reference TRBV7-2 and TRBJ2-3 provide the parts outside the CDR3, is GAGVSQSPSNKVTEKGKDVELRCDPISGHTALYWYRQSLGQGLEFLIYFQGNSAPDKSGLPSDRFSAERTGGSVSTLTIQRTQQEDSAVYLCASSWTTYTQYFGPGTRLTVL.